This TCR beta chain was captured by sequencing in a study of blood T cell repertoires in COVID-19 (TCRdb year 2020). Looking at the study overall: Collaborator samples came from the United States, Italy and Spain and covered acute and convalescent phases of COVID-19. The prospective study material was composed of cDNA or gDNA derived from T cells, B-cell-depleted T cells, or PBMCs. Nearly every sample came with metadata listing a de-identified subject ID, COVID-19 status, age in years and sex. The repertoires were released in a freely available public database intended as a resource for research on the immune response to SARS-CoV-2. The samples were drawn from two sources: the first 160 participants of the ongoing ImmuneRACE study, and over 950 subjects contributed by 6 global collaborators. Subjects who had been exposed to COVID-19, were actively infected with it, or had recovered from it provided the deeply sampled blood TCRbeta repertoires that made up the dataset. HLA class I and class II types, where available, came from metadata supplied by the sample provider rather than from assay-based typing. The paper as a whole reports these results and caveats: The quantity of clinical and demographic metadata differed by source and by participant and was supplied without curation.

TCRbeta CDR3 regions were amplified from genomic DNA by means of the immunoSEQ Assay, a bias-controlled multiplex PCR. The paper's data handling went like this. Nucleated cell counts per sample were estimated from amplification of reference gene primers within the assay. Sequence reads were collapsed and filtered to measure the absolute abundance of every unique TCRbeta CDR3 rearrangement. For each sample, productive Simpson clonality was calculated as the square root of Simpson's diversity index over productive rearrangements. Sourced from immuneACCESS, this table was stored by TCRdb with only in-frame sequences that have V and J called. A share of the clones is absent; for the studies checked, an unresolved V gene accounts for under half, and the remainder has no known explanation. D and trimming come from the DNA, and the V and J calls and clone size come from that table. Here the sample has roughly 380,000 clones; approximately 90% occur a single time. Under 2% of the sample rests with the top ten.

After removal of 5 bases from V and 4 bases from J, the junction retains 5 bases not matched to a gene. Sequences MNHEY (CDR1) and SMNVEV (CDR2) are obtained from the germline V gene (reference sequence). Counted from cysteine to phenylalanine, this CDR3 has 14 amino acids. The retained sequence is limited to the CDR3, 42 bases, with the frame set at the first base. In Seattle, one collaborating source enrolled patients while the infection was active and tracked those patients longitudinally over the course of disease. Each collaborating institution followed its own protocols to collect whole blood in K2EDTA tubes. For TCRbeta analysis, collaborators shipped samples as frozen whole blood, isolated PBMCs, or DNA extracted from either of those sample types. This clone was seen ten or more times. It lacks a known antigen. No qualities accompany the bases; no much larger clone lies one base away.

The receptor comes from a woman in her forties with COVID-19, enrolled during active disease. The sequencing sample was made of peripheral blood. The chain was built from TRBV27 and TRBJ1-2, with 9 bases aligning to TRBD1. The CDR3 is CASSLGQGGYGYTF. The sequenced DNA: TGTGCCAGCAGTCTGGGACAGGGCGGCTATGGCTACACCTTC.